This T cell receptor beta chain was profiled in a study of response to subunit inactivated influenza vaccine. TCRdb called the RT-PCR reads again in MiXCR, with one record for every CDR3 protein. The data hold about 180,000 distinct CDR3 sequences, with around 9.2% observed a single time. This clonotype was seen a few times. Sequencing was performed on non-naive T cells sorted from PBMCs, taken on the day of vaccination. This clonotype was sampled from a man between 45 and 60 years old who received an inactivated influenza vaccine.

The CDR3 nucleotides are TGTGCCAGCAGCTTAGACTCTTACTACGAGCAGTACTTC. Translating it yields CASSLDSYYEQYF. V usage is TRBV7-9 and J usage is TRBJ2-7; D call uncertain. V was clipped by 1 base and J by 3 bases, with 7 bases between them. The CDR3 consists of 13 residues. Germline CDR1 SEHNR, CDR2 FQNEAQ (reference sequence).